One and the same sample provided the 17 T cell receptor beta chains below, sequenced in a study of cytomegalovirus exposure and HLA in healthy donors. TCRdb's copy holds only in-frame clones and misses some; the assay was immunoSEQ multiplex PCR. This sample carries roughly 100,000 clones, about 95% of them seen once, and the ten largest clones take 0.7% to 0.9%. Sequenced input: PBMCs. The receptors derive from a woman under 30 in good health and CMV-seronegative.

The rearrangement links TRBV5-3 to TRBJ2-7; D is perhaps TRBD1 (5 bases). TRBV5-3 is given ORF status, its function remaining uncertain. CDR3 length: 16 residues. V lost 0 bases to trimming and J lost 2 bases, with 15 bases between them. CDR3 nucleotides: TGTGCCAGAAGCTTGGCCAGGACAAGACTCACCTACGAGCAGTACTTC. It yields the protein CARSLARTRLTYEQYF.

The CDR3 nucleotides read TGTGCCAGCAGCCCTGACGGGAATTATAATCAGCCCCAGCATTTT. This gives the protein CASSPDGNYNQPQHF. The chain recombines TRBV7-6 with TRBJ1-5, with unresolved D. The CDR3 is 15 amino acids. The germline gives CDR1 SGHVS, CDR2 FNYEAQ. V was trimmed by 5 bases and J by 4 bases, leaving 15 bases between them.

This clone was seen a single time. CDR3 nucleotide sequence: TGTGCCAGCAGCTCTAGGGGACTAGCAGTCACAGATACGCAGTATTTT. Protein sequence: CASSSRGLAVTDTQYF. The gene calls are TRBV11-2 and TRBJ2-3, with TRBD2 identical over 9 bases. From germline, CDR1 is SGHAT and CDR2 FQNNGV. The junction had 7 bases not matched to a gene; V was cut back by 4 bases and J by 2 bases. There are 16 residues in the CDR3.

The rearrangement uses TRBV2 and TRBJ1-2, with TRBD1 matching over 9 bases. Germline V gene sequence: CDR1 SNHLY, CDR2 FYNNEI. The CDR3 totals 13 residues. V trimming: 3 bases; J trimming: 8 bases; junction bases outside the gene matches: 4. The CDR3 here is CASSDGQGSGYTF. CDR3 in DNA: TGTGCCAGCAGTGACGGACAGGGGAGCGGCTACACCTTC.

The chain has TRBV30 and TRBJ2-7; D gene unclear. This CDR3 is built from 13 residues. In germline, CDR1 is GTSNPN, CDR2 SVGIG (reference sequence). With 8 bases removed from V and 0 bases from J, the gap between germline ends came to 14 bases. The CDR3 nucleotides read TGTGCCGGTTACGGCCCTAGCTCCTACGAGCAGTACTTC. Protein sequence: CAGYGPSSYEQYF. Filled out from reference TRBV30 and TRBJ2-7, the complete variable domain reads SQTIHQWPATLVQPVGSPLSLECTVEGTSNPNLYWYRQAAGRGLQLLFYSVGIGQISSEVPQNLSASRPQDRQFILSSKKLLLSDSGFYLCAGYGPSSYEQYFGPGTRLTVT.

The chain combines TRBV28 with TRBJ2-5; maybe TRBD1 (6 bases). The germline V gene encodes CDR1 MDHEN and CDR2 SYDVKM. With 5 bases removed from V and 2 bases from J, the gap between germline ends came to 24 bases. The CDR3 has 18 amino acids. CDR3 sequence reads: CASSHRPIRQAPQETQYF. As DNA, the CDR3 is TGTGCCAGCAGTCACCGCCCTATTAGACAGGCGCCTCAAGAGACCCAGTACTTC.

The CDR3 coding sequence is TGTGCCAGCAGCCCCGGAGGGCCCTATGGCTACACCTTC. Residues: CASSPGGPYGYTF. The chain couples TRBV9 to TRBJ1-2; D is unresolved. The V end lost 4 bases, the J end lost 4 bases, and 11 bases lay between the germline ends. CDR1 SGDLS and CDR2 YYNGEE come from the germline V gene. The CDR3 is 13 residues long.

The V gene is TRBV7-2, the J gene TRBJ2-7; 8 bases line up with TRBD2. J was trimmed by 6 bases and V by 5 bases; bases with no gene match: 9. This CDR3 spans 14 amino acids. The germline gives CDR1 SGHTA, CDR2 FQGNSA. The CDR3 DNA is TGTGCCAGCAGCCAACTCGGGAGGGCGGGCGAGCAGTACTTC. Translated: CASSQLGRAGEQYF.

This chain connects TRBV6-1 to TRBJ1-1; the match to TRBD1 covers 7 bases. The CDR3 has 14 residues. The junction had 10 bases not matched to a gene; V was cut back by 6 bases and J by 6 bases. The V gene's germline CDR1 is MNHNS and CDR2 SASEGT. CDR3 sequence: CASRRTGGLPEAFF. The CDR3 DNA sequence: TGTGCCAGCAGGAGGACAGGAGGACTACCTGAAGCTTTCTTT.

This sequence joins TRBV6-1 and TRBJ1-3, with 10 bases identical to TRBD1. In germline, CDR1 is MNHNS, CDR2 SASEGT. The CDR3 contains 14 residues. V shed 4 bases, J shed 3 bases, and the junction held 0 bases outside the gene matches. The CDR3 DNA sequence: TGTGCCAGCAGTGGGGACAGGGGTGGAAACACCATATATTTT. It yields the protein CASSGDRGGNTIYF.

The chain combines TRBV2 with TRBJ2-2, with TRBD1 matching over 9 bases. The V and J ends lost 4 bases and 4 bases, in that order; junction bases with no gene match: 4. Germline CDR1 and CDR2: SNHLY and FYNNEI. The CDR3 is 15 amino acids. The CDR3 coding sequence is TGTGCCAGCAGTGTTGACAGGGGGTTCACCGGGGAGCTGTTTTTT. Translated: CASSVDRGFTGELFF.

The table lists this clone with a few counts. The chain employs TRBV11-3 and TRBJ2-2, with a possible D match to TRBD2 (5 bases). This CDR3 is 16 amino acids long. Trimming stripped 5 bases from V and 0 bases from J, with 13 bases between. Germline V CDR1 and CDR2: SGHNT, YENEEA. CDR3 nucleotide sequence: TGTGCCAGCAGCCCCCCCGACGGGACGAACACCGGGGAGCTGTTTTTT. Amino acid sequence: CASSPPDGTNTGELFF.

The DNA for the CDR3 is TGTGCCAGCAGCTTATACGTCCTAGCGGGGGGTTCGAACACCGGGGAGCTGTTTTTT. Its protein product is CASSLYVLAGGSNTGELFF. This chain uses TRBV11-3 with TRBJ2-2; the match to TRBD2 covers 11 bases. CDR3 size: 19 residues. CDR1 and CDR2 from the germline V gene are SGHNT and YENEEA. Trimming removed 2 bases from V and 0 bases from J; junction bases left unmatched: 8.

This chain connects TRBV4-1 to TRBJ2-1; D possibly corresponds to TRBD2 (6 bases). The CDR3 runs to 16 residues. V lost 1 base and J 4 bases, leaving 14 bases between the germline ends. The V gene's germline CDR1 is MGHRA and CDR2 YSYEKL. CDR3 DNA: TGCGCCAGCAGCCAAGTGTTCGCGGGGACTTACAATGAGCAGTTCTTC. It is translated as CASSQVFAGTYNEQFF.

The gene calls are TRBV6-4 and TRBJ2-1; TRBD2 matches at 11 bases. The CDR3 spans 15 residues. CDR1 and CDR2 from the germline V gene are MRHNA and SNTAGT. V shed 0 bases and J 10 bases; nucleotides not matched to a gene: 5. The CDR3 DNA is TGTGCCAGCAGTGACTCTAGCGGGGGGGCCCGGGAGCAGTTCTTC. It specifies CASSDSSGGAREQFF.

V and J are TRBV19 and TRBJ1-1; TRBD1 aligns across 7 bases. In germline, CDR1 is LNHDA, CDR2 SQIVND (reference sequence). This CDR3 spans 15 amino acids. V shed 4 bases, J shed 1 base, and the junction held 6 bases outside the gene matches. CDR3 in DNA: TGTGCCAGTAGTACAGACAGGGTATGGAACACTGAAGCTTTCTTT. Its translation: CASSTDRVWNTEAFF.

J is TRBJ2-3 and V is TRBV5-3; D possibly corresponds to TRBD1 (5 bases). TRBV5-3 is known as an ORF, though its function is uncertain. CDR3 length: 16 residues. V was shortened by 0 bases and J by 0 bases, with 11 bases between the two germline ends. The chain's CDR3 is CARSLVRTCSTDTQYF. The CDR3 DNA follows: TGTGCCAGAAGCTTGGTCCGGACATGTAGCACAGATACGCAGTATTTT.